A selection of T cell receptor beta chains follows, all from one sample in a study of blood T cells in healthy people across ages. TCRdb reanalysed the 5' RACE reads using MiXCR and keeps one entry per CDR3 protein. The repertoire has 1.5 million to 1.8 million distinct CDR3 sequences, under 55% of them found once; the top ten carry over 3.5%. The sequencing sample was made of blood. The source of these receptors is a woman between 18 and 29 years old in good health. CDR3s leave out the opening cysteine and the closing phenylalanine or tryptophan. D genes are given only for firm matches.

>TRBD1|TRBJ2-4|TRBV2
ASSEDRAKNIQY
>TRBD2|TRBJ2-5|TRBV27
VSSLGTSGRGEQY
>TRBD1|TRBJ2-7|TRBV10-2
ASSPTGTGGFGEQY
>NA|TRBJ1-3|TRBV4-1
ASSQGVAHFSGNTIY
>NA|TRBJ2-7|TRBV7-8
ASSLVLREQY
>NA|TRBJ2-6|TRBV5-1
ASSLLMDANVLT
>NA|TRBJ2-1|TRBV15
ATSSFRDKAYNEQF
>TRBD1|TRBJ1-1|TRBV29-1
SGQGITEAF
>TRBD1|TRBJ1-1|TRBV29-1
SVARTGRLMNTEAF
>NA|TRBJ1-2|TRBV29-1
SVEDQEGYGYT
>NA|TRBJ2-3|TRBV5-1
ASSHPGQGTDTQY
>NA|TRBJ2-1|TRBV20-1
SARMTLYNEQF
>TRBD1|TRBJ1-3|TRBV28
ASNDRGLWSSGNTIY
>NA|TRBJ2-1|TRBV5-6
ASSVRAHNEQF
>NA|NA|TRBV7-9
ASSRGYETQY
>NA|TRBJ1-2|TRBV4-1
ASSQDLAGTNYGYT
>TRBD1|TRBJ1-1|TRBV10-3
AIRTGTGGTEAF
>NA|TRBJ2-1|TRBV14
ASSRDPPYNEQF
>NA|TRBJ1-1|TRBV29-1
SVERDGNTEAF
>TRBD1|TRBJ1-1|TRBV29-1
SVVGDSYHTEAF
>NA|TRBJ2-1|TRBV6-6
ASSYDQAAF
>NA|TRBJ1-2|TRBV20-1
SALGQGNYGYT
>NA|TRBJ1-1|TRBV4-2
ASSQEMWNEAF
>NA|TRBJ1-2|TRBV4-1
ASSHLGYGYT
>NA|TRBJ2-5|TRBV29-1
SVVMRFTETQY
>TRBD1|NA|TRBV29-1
SVEARTGGSSYNEQY
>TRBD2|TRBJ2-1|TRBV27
ASRKLAGGYNEQF
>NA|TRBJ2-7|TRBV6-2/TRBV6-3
ASSPPGDTSYEQY
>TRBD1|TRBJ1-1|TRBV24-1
ATSDPNRGTEAF
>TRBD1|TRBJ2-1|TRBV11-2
ASSLLPRGTYNEQF
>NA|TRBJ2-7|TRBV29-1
SVAETYEQY
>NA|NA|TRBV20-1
SAREPRGFDIQY
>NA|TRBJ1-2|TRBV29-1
SVETPGYRDGYT
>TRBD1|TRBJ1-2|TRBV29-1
SGHRGSGYT
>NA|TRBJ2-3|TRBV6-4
ASSDSGVNTQY
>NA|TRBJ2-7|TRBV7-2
ASNLEGFYEQY
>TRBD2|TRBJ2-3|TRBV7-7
ASSLGTSGTPGTQY
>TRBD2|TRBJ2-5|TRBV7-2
ASSSARLAGGAETQY
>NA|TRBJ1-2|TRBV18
ASSPEEGILNGYT
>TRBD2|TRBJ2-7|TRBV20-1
SAYPMGGSYEQY
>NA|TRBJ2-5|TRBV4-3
ASSQGNRNNEQY
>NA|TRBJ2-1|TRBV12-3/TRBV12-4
ASSSPGRSSYNEQF
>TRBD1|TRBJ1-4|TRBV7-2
ASSSPDRGREKLF
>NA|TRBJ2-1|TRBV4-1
ASSHTRVEEQF
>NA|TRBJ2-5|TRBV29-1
SVLPQGGQETQY
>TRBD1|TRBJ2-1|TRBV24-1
ATSDGTDGARF
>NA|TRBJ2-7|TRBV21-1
ASSKEASGSLYEQY
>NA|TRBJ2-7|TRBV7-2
ASSLDGLYEQY
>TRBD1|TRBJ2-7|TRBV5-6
ASAYRTGGEQY
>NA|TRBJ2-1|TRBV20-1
SAREGHNEQF
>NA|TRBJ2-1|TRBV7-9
ASSSELVYNEQF
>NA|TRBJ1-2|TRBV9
ASSDNYRVGYT
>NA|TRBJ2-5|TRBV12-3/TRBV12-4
ASSPSRGGPGETQY
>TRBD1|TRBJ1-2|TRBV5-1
ASSFSGGWDYGYT
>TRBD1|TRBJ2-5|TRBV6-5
ASSYSMDREFNEQY
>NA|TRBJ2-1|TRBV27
ASSSSGRGDDEQF